This T cell receptor (beta chain) derives from a study of spatial heterogeneity in lung cancer. The time point here: sample taken at primary tumor resection. TCRdb fed the 5' RACE reads into MiXCR, producing one record per CDR3 protein. The table includes 75,000 or so distinct CDR3 sequences, about 8% detected once. This clonotype was seen more than once but under ten times. Germline CDR1 is WNHNN and CDR2 is SYGVQD (reference sequence). Between the trimmed V and J ends, which lost 7 bases and 1 base, there was a span of 11 bases. The CDR3 runs 14 residues. The sample consisted of PBMCs, taken at surgery. This TCR derives from a male donor with early-stage non-small cell lung cancer. The chain combines TRBV10-1 with TRBJ2-1; D is uncertain. The CDR3 here is CASKAHGSYNEQFF. The CDR3 nucleotides read TGCGCCAGCAAGGCGCACGGGTCCTACAATGAGCAGTTCTTC.